These 13 T cell receptor beta chains originate from one sample sequenced in a study of T cell repertoires in aging, cancer and after chemotherapy. Amplification of TCR beta used genomic DNA extracted from peripheral blood. A mixed TRB-A/B primer pool amplified rearranged TRB by multiplex touch-down PCR. TCRdb reprocessed the multiplex PCR reads via MiXCR and lists one record per CDR3 protein. This table has about 13,000 distinct CDR3 sequences, around 23% appearing once. What was sequenced was blood. Receptors were obtained from a human donor in good health.

In this sample, this clonotype turned up a few times. V is TRBV6-6 and J is TRBJ1-3; D ambiguous. CDR3 length: 15 amino acids. CDR1 MNHNY and CDR2 SVGAGI come from the germline V gene (reference sequence). V gave up 0 bases and J gave up 2 bases, with 8 bases separating them. CDR3 in amino acids: CASSYSAGAGNTIYF. CDR3 DNA sequence: TGTGCCAGCAGTTACTCGGCGGGTGCTGGAAACACCATATATTTT.

In its sample, this clonotype was seen a few times. The V call is TRBV6-5, the J call TRBJ1-2; D unresolved. CDR1 is MNHEY, CDR2 SVGAGI, per germline. This CDR3 has 14 residues. The V end lost 0 bases, the J end lost 8 bases, and 13 bases lay between the germline ends. The CDR3 is CASSYSGFAWGYTF. The CDR3 nucleotides read TGTGCCAGCAGTTACTCGGGGTTTGCTTGGGGCTACACCTTC.

To note about this clonotype: Possible read error: a much larger clone is one base away. The genes are TRBV29-1 and TRBJ2-5; D is undetermined. The CDR3 loop spans 13 amino acids. The germline V gene encodes CDR1 SQVTM and CDR2 ANQGSEA. The V end lost 8 bases, the J end lost 2 bases, and 15 bases lay between the germline ends. The CDR3 nucleotides are TGCAGCAGTAAACCCAGGTTACAAGAGACCCAGTACTTC. Its protein product is CSSKPRLQETQYF.

J is TRBJ2-2 and V is TRBV5-6; 7 nucleotides agree with TRBD1. Germline V lookup: CDR1 SGHDT, CDR2 YYEEEE. V gave up 1 base and J gave up 7 bases; unmatched junction bases: 1. The length of the CDR3 is 13 residues. CDR3 in amino acids: CASSLTGVGELFF. The CDR3 coding sequence is TGTGCCAGCAGCTTGACAGGGGTCGGGGAGCTGTTTTTT. Full variable domain (missing parts from reference TRBV5-6 and TRBJ2-2): DAGVTQSPTHLIKTRGQQVTLRCSPKSGHDTVSWYQQALGQGPQFIFQYYEEEERQRGNFPDRFSGHQFPNYSSELNVNALLLGDSALYLCASSLTGVGELFFGEGSRLTVL.

V and J are TRBV30 and TRBJ2-7, with 11 bases matching TRBD2. Germline CDR1 GTSNPN, CDR2 SVGIG (reference sequence). Losses at the gene ends were 3 bases for V and 5 bases for J; bases not matched to a gene: 6. CDR3 length: 14 residues. The CDR3, as DNA: TGTGCCTGGAGGAATAGCGGGGGGGTCCACGAGCAGTACTTC. Its translation is CAWRNSGGVHEQYF.

The chain couples TRBV12-3 or TRBV12-4 to TRBJ2-7; no clear D. This CDR3 has 15 residues. The DNA for the CDR3 is TGTGCTAGTGGTCCCCTTGGGTGGGCTCGTTACGAGCAGTACTTC. Its protein product is CASGPLGWARYEQYF.

Of note for this clonotype: Mismatch with germline at one junction end may stem from a read error. This chain joins TRBV5-4 and TRBJ2-5; no reliable D call. Germline V gene sequence: CDR1 SGHNT, CDR2 YYREEE (reference sequence). This CDR3 region has 12 residues. The CDR3 bases are TGCGCCAGCAGCTTCAACCAAGAGACCCAGTACTTC. As protein: CASSFNQETQYF.

This clonotype was detected only a few times. V gene TRBV10-3 combines with J gene TRBJ1-2; D call uncertain. The CDR3 contains 13 residues. Looked up from germline, CDR1 is ENHRY and CDR2 is SYGVKD. Trimming removed 0 bases from V and 2 bases from J, with 4 bases in between. Here the CDR3 reads CAISESGNYGYTF. The CDR3 DNA reads as TGTGCCATCAGTGAGTCCGGGAACTATGGCTACACCTTC.

V usage is TRBV11-2 and J usage is TRBJ1-6; D not resolved. V was trimmed by 3 bases and J by 5 bases, leaving 14 bases between them. The CDR3 extends over 16 amino acids. Per the germline V gene, CDR1 is SGHAT and CDR2 is FQNNGV. The CDR3 DNA reads as TGTGCCAGCAGCTTCTTACAGAGTTCCGATAATTCACCCCTCCACTTT. This gives the protein CASSFLQSSDNSPLHF.

The V call is TRBV20-1, the J call TRBJ1-4; TRBD1 is a possible D gene (6 bases). V was trimmed by 5 bases and J by 7 bases, leaving 17 bases between them. The CDR3 sequence is 14 residues long. CDR1 is DFQATT, CDR2 SNEGSKA, per germline (reference sequence). This CDR3 reads CSARGRGLGEKLFF. In nucleotides, the CDR3 is TGCAGTGCTCGCGGCAGGGGATTAGGTGAAAAACTGTTTTTT.

CDR3 coding DNA: TGTGCCAGCAGCCCAAGGACTAGCCGCCAAGAGACCCAGTACTTC. Amino acid sequence: CASSPRTSRQETQYF. The chain uses TRBV7-2 and TRBJ2-5; 8 bases line up with TRBD2. CDR3 length: 15 amino acids. Germline CDR1 and CDR2: SGHTA and FQGNSA. With 5 bases clipped from V and 1 base from J, the junction kept 6 bases outside the gene matches.

The V call is TRBV28, the J call TRBJ2-5, with 8 bases identical to TRBD1. V lost 6 bases, J lost 5 bases, and 8 bases stayed unmatched. CDR3 length equals 14 residues. CDR1 and CDR2 (germline): MDHEN, SYDVKM. CDR3 residues: CASSHDRGEETQYF. The CDR3 coding sequence is TGTGCCAGCAGCCATGACAGGGGTGAGGAGACCCAGTACTTC. Based on the CDR3 plus reference TRBV28 and TRBJ2-5, the full variable domain is DVKVTQSSRYLVKRTGEKVFLECVQDMDHENMFWYRQDPGLGLRLIYFSYDVKMKEKGDIPEGYSVSREKKERFSLILESASTNQTSMYLCASSHDRGEETQYFGPGTRLLVL.

This clonotype rates as medium-sized. J is TRBJ1-2 and V is TRBV20-1; D not resolved. The germline V gene encodes CDR1 DFQATT and CDR2 SNEGSKA (reference sequence). Between the trimmed V and J ends, which lost 5 bases and 8 bases, there was a span of 21 bases. This CDR3 contains 14 residues. The CDR3 region is CSAGGGVSSHGYTF. For the CDR3, the DNA is TGCAGTGCTGGAGGAGGCGTCAGTTCTCACGGCTACACCTTC.